Described below is a single T cell receptor (beta chain) sequence and its context. The antigen is not known. Unique molecular identifiers were used to barcode this TCRbeta library. TCRdb re-called the PCR reads with MiXCR, one entry per CDR3 protein. In the table there are a few hundred thousand distinct CDR3 sequences, around 13% of which are singletons. This sample is part of a study of T-cell reconstitution after alpha-beta-depleted transplantation in children. The V gene's germline CDR1 is SQVTM and CDR2 ANQGSEA. The CDR3 length is 13 residues. V was clipped by 5 bases and J by 3 bases; unmatched bases: 6. Study-level results: The study traced high day-60 TCRbeta diversity in some patients to surviving recipient T cells and thymic progenitors. The study reportedly traced alpha-beta T cells about two months after transplant to several hundred expanded graft clones. Newly generated T cells supplied most T-cell counts and diversity one year post-transplant.

The chain has TRBV29-1 and TRBJ2-5, with TRBD1 matching over 7 bases. This TCR derives from a male patient under 18 who had a stem cell transplant for acute myeloid leukemia, so the T cells may come from the graft donor. The sequencing here drew on PBMCs, mostly from graft donor cells, taken 360 days after TCRalphabeta/CD19-depleted stem cell transplant. The CDR3 DNA reads as TGCAGCGTTTTTGGACAGGCCGAAGAGACCCAGTACTTC. It yields the protein CSVFGQAEETQYF.